This TCR beta chain was recorded in a study of T cells after yellow fever vaccination. TCRdb re-analysed the 5' RACE reads in MiXCR, keeping a single row per CDR3 protein. The sample yields about 630,000 distinct CDR3 sequences, about 12% seen once. There are a few counts of this clonotype. Germline assignment: CDR1 KGHSH and CDR2 LQKENI. The CDR3 runs 16 residues. The V end lost 0 bases, the J end lost 0 bases, and 8 bases lay between the germline ends. This specimen consisted of PBMCs, obtained on the day of the yellow fever booster vaccination. The V gene is TRBV18, the J gene TRBJ2-2; D may be TRBD2 (6 bases). This clonotype originated in a man aged 25 to 40 who received the YFV17D yellow fever vaccine. The CDR3 is CASSPPGEANTGELFF. The CDR3 DNA reads as TGTGCCAGCTCACCACCGGGGGAGGCGAACACCGGGGAGCTGTTTTTT.